This paragraph covers one TCR beta chain sequence. Clones were sequenced by immunoSEQ multiplex PCR, and TCRdb holds only the in-frame ones, with some missing. The repertoire holds roughly 52,000 clones, with just under 90% as singletons. This sample was taken from a study of T cell changes during pregnancy in multiple sclerosis. This CDR3 is 16 amino acids long. The V and J ends lost 0 bases and 4 bases, in that order; junction bases with no gene match: 4. Germline V gene data show CDR1 as MNHNS and CDR2 as SASEGT. The TCR sequence derives from a female donor with multiple sclerosis, enrolled in a pregnancy study. The chain combines TRBV6-1 with TRBJ1-2; TRBD1 agrees at 11 bases. The sequencing here drew on CD4+ T cells from peripheral blood mononuclear cells, taken in the first trimester of pregnancy. CDR3 sequence: CASSEADGTGGYGYTF. The CDR3 coding sequence is TGTGCCAGCAGTGAAGCGGATGGGACAGGGGGCTATGGCTACACCTTC.